This TCR beta chain was sequenced for a study of blood T cells in healthy people across ages. Germline CDR1 is SGHTA and CDR2 is FQGNSA. The CDR3 runs to 16 residues. J gave up 5 bases and V 5 bases, and 14 bases lay outside the gene matches. It was with a sample-barcoded 5' primer and a J-beta primer mix that a second PCR of roughly 6 to 11 cycles was run. One entry per CDR3 protein results from TCRdb running MiXCR on the 5' RACE reads. The sample holds about 670,000 distinct CDR3 sequences; around 41% are singletons and the top ten take about 32%. This clonotype was detected only a few times. The antigen is unknown. Whole-study findings and limits: Estimates drawn from one million T cells were deemed to understate diversity.

The material sequenced was blood. The origin of this receptor is a man aged 80 or over in good health. The chain has TRBV7-2 and TRBJ2-5; the match to TRBD1 covers 7 bases. The CDR3, as DNA: TGTGCCAGCAGCCACAAACAGGGGCGGAGTAGGGAGACCCAGTACTTC. It encodes CASSHKQGRSRETQYF.